Here is one T cell receptor beta chain with its context. Its antigen is still unknown. The sample originates from a study of blood T cells in healthy people across ages. A second roughly 6 to 11 cycle PCR used barcoded and J-beta primers. The template-switch adaptor was a 5' adaptor with 12 random nucleotides. It tagged each cDNA molecule. Every sample gave at least 3 million paired-end reads containing CDR3. TCRdb passed the 5' RACE reads through MiXCR, listing each CDR3 protein once. Of roughly 800,000 distinct CDR3 sequences listed, about 55% are singletons. Overall study findings and caveats: The long-lived group displayed more naive CD4+ cells, plus higher diversity, than the aged donors did. Reliance upon unsorted PBMCs precluded definitive naive versus antigen-experienced comparison.

Per germline, CDR1 DFQATT and CDR2 SNEGSKA (reference sequence). The length of the CDR3 is 16 residues. With 3 bases removed from V and 6 bases from J, the gap between germline ends came to 18 bases. This clonotype was obtained from a man at least 80 years old in good health. The chain uses TRBV20-1 and TRBJ1-6; a possible D gene is TRBD1 (5 bases). The material sequenced was blood. CDR3 nucleotide sequence: TGCAGTGCTAGGTTCGGGATACAGGAACCTAATTCACCCCTCCACTTT. It translates to CSARFGIQEPNSPLHF.